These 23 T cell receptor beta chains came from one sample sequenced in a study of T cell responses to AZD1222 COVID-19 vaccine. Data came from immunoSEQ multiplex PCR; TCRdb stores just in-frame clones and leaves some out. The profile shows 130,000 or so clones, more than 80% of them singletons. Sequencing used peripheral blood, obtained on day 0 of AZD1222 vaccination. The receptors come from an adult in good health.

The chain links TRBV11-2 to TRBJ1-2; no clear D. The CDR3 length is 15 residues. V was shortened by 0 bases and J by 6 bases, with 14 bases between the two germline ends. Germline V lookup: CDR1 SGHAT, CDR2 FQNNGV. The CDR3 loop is CASSLDFRARDGYTF. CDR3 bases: TGTGCCAGCAGCTTAGATTTTAGGGCCCGGGATGGCTACACCTTC.

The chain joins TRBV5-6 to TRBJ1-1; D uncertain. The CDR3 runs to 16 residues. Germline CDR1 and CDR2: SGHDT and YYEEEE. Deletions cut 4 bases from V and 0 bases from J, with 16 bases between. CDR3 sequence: CASSRKGGYMNTEAFF. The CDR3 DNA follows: TGTGCCAGCAGCCGGAAAGGTGGGTATATGAACACTGAAGCTTTCTTT.

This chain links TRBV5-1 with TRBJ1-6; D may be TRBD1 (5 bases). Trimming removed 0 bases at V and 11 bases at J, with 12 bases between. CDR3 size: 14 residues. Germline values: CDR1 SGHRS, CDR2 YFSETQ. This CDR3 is CASSLDGVGPPLHF. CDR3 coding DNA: TGCGCCAGCAGCTTGGATGGGGTGGGGCCACCCCTCCACTTT.

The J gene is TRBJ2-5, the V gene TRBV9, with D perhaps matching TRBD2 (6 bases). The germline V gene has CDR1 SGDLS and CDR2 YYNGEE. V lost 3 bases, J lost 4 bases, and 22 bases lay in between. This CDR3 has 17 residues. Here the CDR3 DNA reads TGTGCCAGCAGCGCCCAGCTCGGGACCCCGGGGGTAGAGACCCAGTACTTC. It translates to CASSAQLGTPGVETQYF.

The CDR3 nucleotides read TGTGCCAGCACTGGGCTACGGGACTACAATGAGCAGTTCTTC. Its protein product is CASTGLRDYNEQFF. The chain has TRBV2 and TRBJ2-1, with a possible D match to TRBD2 (5 bases). Germline CDR1 reads SNHLY; CDR2 reads FYNNEI. The germline V and J ends were trimmed by 7 bases and 3 bases, with 13 bases remaining between them. The CDR3 totals 14 residues.

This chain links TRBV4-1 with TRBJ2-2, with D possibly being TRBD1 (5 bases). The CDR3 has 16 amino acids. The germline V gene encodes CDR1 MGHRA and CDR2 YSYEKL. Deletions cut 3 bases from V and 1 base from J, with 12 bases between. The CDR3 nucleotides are TGCGCCAGCAGCCAGGGCAGGGATGTGAACACCGGGGAGCTGTTTTTT. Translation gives CASSQGRDVNTGELFF.

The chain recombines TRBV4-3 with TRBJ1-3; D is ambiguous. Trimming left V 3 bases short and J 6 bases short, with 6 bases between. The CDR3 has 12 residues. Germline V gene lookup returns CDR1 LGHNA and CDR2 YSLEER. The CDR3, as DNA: TGCGCCAGCAGCCATGGAACAAACACCATATATTTT. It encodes CASSHGTNTIYF.

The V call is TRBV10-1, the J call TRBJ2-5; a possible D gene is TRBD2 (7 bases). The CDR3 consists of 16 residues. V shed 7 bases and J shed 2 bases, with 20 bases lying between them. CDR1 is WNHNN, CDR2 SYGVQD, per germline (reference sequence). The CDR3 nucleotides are TGCGCCAGCACTTGGACAGCCTGGGAGGGACAAGAGACCCAGTACTTC. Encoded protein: CASTWTAWEGQETQYF.

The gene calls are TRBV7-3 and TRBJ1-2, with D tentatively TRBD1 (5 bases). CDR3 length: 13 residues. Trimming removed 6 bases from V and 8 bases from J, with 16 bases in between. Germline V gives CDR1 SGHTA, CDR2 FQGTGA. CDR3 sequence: CASSFRLGEGYTF. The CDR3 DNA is TGTGCCAGCAGTTTTCGGTTGGGGGAAGGCTACACCTTC. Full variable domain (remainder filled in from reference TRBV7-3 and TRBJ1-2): GAGVSQTPSNKVTEKGKYVELRCDPISGHTALYWYRQSLGQGPEFLIYFQGTGAADDSGLPNDRFFAVRPEGSVSTLKIQRTERGDSAVYLCASSFRLGEGYTFGSGTRLTVV.

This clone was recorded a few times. CDR3: CASSLGGTGTYEQYF. CDR3 nucleotides: TGCGCCAGCAGCTTGGGAGGGACAGGGACCTACGAGCAGTACTTC. This rearrangement joins TRBV5-1 to TRBJ2-7, with 9 bases that match TRBD1. The CDR3 totals 15 residues. The J segment lost 2 bases and the V segment lost 0 bases, leaving 3 bases of the junction unmatched. Germline lookup yields CDR1 SGHRS and CDR2 YFSETQ.

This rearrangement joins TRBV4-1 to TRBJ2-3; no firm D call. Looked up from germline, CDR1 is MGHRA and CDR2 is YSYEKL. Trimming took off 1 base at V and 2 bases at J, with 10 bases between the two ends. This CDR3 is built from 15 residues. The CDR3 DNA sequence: TGCGCCAGCAGCCAAGGCATTACAACCACAGATACGCAGTATTTT. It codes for CASSQGITTTDTQYF.

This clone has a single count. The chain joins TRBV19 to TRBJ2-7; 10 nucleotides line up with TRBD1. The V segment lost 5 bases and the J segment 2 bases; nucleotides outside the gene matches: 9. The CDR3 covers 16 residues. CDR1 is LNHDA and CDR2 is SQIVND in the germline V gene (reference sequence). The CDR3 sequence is CASSSKRGQGTYEQYF. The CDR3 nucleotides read TGTGCCAGTAGTTCAAAAAGGGGACAGGGGACCTACGAGCAGTACTTC.

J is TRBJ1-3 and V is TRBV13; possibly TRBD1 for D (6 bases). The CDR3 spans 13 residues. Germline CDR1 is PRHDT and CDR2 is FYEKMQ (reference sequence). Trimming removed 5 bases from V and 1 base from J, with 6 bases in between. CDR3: CASSQGSGNTIYF. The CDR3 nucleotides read TGTGCCAGCAGCCAGGGGTCTGGAAACACCATATATTTT. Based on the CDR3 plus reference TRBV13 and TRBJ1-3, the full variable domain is AAGVIQSPRHLIKEKRETATLKCYPIPRHDTVYWYQQGPGQDPQFLISFYEKMQSDKGSIPDRFSAQQFSDYHSELNMSSLELGDSALYFCASSQGSGNTIYFGEGSWLTVV.

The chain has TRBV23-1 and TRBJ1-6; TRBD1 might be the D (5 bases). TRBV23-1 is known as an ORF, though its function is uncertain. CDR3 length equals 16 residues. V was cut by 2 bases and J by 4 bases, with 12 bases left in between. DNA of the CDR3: TGCGCCAGCAGTCAAAGGGGAGGGACGTATAATTCACCCCTCCACTTT. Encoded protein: CASSQRGGTYNSPLHF.

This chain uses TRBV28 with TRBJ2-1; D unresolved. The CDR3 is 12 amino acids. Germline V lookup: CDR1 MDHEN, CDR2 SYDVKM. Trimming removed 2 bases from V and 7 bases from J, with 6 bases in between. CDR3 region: CASSLIGNEQFF. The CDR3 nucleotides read TGTGCCAGCAGTTTAATAGGGAATGAGCAGTTCTTC.

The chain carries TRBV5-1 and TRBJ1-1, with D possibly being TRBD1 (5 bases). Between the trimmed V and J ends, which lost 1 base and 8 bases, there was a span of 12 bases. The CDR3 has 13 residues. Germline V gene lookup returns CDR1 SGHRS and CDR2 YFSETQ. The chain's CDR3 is CASSLSRGVEAFF. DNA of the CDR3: TGCGCCAGCAGCTTGAGCCGGGGGGTCGAAGCTTTCTTT.

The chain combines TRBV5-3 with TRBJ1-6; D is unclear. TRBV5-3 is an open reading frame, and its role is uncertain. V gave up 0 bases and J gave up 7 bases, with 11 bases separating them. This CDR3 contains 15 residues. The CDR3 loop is CARSLVGAGNSPLHF. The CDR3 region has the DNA TGTGCCAGAAGCTTGGTGGGCGCAGGAAATTCACCCCTCCACTTT.

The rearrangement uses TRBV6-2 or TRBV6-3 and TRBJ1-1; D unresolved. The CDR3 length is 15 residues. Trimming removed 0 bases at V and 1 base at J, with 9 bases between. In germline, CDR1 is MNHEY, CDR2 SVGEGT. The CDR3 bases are TGTGCCAGCAGTTACTCCGGCAGGCGGAACACTGAAGCTTTCTTT. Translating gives CASSYSGRRNTEAFF.

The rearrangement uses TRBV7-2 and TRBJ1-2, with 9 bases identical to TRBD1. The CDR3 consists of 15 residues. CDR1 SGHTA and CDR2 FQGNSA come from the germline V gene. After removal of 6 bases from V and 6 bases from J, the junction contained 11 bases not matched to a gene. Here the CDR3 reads CASRTGTGFWDGYTF. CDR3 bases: TGTGCCAGCAGAACCGGGACAGGGTTTTGGGATGGCTACACCTTC.

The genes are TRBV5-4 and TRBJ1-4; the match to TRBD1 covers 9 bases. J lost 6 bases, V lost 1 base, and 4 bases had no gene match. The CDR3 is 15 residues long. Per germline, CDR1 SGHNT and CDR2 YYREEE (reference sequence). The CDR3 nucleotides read TGTGCCAGCAGCTTGCTAGGGACAGGGCATGAAAAACTGTTTTTT. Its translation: CASSLLGTGHEKLFF.

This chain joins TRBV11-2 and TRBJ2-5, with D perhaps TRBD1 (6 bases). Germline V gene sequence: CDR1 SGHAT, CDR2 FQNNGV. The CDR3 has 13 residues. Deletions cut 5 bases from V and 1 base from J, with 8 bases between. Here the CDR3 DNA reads TGTGCCAGCAGCCGGACAGTCCAAGAGACCCAGTACTTC. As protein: CASSRTVQETQYF.

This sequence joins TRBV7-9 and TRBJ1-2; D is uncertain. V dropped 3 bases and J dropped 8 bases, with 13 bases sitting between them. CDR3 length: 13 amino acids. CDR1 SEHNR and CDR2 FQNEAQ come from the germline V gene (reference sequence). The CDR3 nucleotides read TGTGCCAGCAGCTTTCTCGGACGGGGAGGCTACACCTTC. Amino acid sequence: CASSFLGRGGYTF.

CDR3 coding DNA: TGTGCCAGCAGTTTAGTAATGAGGGAAACAGGGGGCGGCGGGGAGCTGTTTTTT. It translates to CASSLVMRETGGGGELFF. The V and J genes are TRBV27 and TRBJ2-2, with 9 bases fitting TRBD1. Germline loops: CDR1 MNHEY, CDR2 SMNVEV (reference sequence). V dropped 2 bases and J dropped 7; count of bases not matched to a gene: 14. This CDR3 is 18 amino acids long.